This T cell receptor beta chain was captured in a study of persistence of HIV-infected CD4 T cells. Cells were stimulated with CMV-infected fibroblast lysates at 8 to 10 ug/mL. Sorting selected CD4+ T cells upregulating both CD40 ligand and CD69. About this clone itself: Its antigen remains unidentified.

Whole-study results and caveats: CMV- and Gag-responding cells had lower TCRbeta richness than CD3/CD28-responding cells. Rare CMV-responding cells carrying HIV-1 proviruses were not analyzed separately for TCR. Degenerate expanded CDR3beta sequences were enriched among CMV- and Gag-responding cells.

The immunoSEQ assay was version 4, run in survey mode. Some clones are missing from TCRdb's copy, which holds only in-frame ones; the method was immunoSEQ multiplex PCR. The table includes roughly 20,000 clones, almost 65% detected once. There are 14 residues in the CDR3. The ends were cut back, 1 base at V and 5 bases at J, with 8 bases in the middle. Germline CDR1 is SGHAT and CDR2 is FQNNGV. This TCR was recovered from an adult woman with HIV who was CMV-seropositive. The sequencing here drew on CD4+ T cells sorted from PBMCs after roughly 20-hour stimulation, taken from a patient who received antiretroviral therapy. J is TRBJ1-4 and V is TRBV11-2; no clear D gene. CDR3 sequence (DNA): TGTGCCAGCAGCTTAGGCCGAAAGAATGAAAAACTGTTTTTT. It translates to CASSLGRKNEKLFF.